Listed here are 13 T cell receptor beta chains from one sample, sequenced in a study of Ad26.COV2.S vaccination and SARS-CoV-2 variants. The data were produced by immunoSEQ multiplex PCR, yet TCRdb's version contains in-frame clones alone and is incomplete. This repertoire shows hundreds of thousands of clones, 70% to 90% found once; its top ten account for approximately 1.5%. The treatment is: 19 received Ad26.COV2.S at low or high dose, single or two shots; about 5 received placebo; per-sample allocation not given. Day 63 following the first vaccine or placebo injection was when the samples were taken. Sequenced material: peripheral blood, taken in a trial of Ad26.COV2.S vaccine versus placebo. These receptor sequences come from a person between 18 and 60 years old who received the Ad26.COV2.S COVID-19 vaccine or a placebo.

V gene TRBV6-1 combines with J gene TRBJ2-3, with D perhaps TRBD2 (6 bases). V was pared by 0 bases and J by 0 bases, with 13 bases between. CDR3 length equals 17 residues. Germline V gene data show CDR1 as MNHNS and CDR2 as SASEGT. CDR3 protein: CASSEARRLGSTDTQYF. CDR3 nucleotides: TGTGCCAGCAGTGAAGCCCGAAGACTAGGAAGCACAGATACGCAGTATTTT.

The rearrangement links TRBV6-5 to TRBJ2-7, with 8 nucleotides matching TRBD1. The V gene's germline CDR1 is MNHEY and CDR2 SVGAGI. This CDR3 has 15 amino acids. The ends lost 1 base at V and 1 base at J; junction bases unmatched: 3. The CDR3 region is CASSYFQGASYEQYF. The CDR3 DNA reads TGTGCCAGCAGTTACTTTCAGGGGGCTTCCTACGAGCAGTACTTC.

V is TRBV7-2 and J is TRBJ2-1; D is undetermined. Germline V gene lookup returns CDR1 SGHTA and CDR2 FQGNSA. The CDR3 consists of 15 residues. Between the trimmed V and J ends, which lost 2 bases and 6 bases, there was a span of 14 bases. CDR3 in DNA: TGTGCCAGCAGCTTAATTGGCCTAACGACCAATGAGCAGTTCTTC. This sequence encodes CASSLIGLTTNEQFF.

CDR3: CASSRWERGEAFF. The CDR3 bases are TGTGCCAGTAGTCGGTGGGAGAGGGGTGAAGCTTTCTTT. V is TRBV19 and J is TRBJ1-1; D might be TRBD1 (5 bases). Trimming shortened V by 5 bases and J by 7 bases, and 14 bases separated the two germline ends. Per the germline V gene, CDR1 is LNHDA and CDR2 is SQIVND (reference sequence). The CDR3 runs to 13 residues.

This CDR3 is CASGLVLSGRNPKHTDTQYF. The CDR3 DNA follows: TGTGCTAGTGGTTTGGTATTGTCTGGTCGCAACCCTAAACACACAGATACGCAGTATTTT. The chain joins TRBV12-5 to TRBJ2-3; no clear D. Between the trimmed V and J ends, which lost 0 bases and 2 bases, there was a span of 24 bases. Looked up from germline, CDR1 is LGHNT and CDR2 is FRNRAP. The CDR3 consists of 20 residues.

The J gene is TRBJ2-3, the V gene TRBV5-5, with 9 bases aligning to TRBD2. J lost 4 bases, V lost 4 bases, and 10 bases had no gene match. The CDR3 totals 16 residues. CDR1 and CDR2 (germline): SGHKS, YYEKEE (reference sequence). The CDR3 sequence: CASSRVGGTSSDTQYF. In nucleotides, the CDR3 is TGTGCCAGCAGCCGAGTCGGAGGGACTAGCTCAGATACGCAGTATTTT.

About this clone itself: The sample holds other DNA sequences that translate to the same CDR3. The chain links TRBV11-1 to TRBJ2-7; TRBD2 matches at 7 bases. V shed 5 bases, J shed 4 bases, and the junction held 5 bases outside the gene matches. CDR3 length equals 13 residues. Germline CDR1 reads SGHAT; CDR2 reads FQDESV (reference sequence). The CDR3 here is CASSPPRGYEQYF. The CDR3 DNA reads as TGTGCCAGCAGCCCCCCGCGGGGGTACGAGCAGTACTTC.

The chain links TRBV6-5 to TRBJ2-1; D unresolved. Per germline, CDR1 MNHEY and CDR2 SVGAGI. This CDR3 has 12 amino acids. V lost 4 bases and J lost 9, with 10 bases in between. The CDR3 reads CASSLDLGEQFF. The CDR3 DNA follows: TGTGCCAGCAGTTTAGACCTCGGTGAGCAGTTCTTC.

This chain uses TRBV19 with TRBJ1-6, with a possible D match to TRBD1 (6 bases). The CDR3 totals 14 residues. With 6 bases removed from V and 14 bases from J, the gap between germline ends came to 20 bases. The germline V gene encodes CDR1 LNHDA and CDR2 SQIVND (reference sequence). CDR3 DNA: TGTGCCAGTAGCAACAGGGCCGTTTCCCCCACCCTCCACTTT. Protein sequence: CASSNRAVSPTLHF.

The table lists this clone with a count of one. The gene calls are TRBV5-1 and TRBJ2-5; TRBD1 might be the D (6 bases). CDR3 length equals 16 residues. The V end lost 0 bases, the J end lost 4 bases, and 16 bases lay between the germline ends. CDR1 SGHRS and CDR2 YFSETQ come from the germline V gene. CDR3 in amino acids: CASSLAGQQMIETQYF. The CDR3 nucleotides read TGCGCCAGCAGCTTGGCAGGACAGCAAATGATAGAGACCCAGTACTTC.

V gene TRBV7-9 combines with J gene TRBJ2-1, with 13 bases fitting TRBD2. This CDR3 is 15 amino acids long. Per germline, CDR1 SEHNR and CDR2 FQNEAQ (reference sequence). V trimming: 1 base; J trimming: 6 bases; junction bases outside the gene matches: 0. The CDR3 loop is CASSLGTSGGNEQFF. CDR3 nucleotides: TGTGCCAGCAGCTTAGGGACTAGCGGGGGCAATGAGCAGTTCTTC.

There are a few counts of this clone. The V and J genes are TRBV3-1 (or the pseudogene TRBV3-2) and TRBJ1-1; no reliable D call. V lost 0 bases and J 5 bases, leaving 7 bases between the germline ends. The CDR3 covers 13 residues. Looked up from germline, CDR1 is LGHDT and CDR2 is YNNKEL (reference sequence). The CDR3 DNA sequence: TGTGCCAGCAGCCAAGAAGCGCGTACTGAAGCTTTCTTT. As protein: CASSQEARTEAFF.

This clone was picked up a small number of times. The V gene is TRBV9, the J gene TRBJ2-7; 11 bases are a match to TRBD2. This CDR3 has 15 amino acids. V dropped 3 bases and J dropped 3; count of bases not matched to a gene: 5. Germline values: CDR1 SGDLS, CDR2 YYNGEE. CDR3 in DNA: TGTGCCAGCAGCGCCCGCGGGACTAGCGGCTACGAGCAGTACTTC. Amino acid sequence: CASSARGTSGYEQYF.